Sequencing of this T cell receptor beta chain was carried out in a study of sequential checkpoint blockade in melanoma. As for the study in general: Patients were randomized 1:1 to nivolumab-then-ipilimumab or ipilimumab-then-nivolumab first-line. Each arm's sequence ended with maintenance nivolumab.

Germline CDR1 and CDR2: SGHRS and YFSETQ. The CDR3 length is 17 residues. Germline trimming cut 0 bases from V and 0 bases from J; bases unmatched to any gene: 5. Sequencing was performed with immunoSEQ multiplex PCR; in TCRdb, only in-frame clones are kept and a portion is missing. This repertoire shows approximately 40,000 clones, 86% found once; its top ten account for roughly 12%. As to treatment: randomized to nivolumab then ipilimumab (arm A) or the reverse (arm B). From thawed PBMCs, live CD3+CD8+ cells negative for CD19 and CD56 were sorted. The V call is TRBV5-1, the J call TRBJ2-1; 8 bases map to TRBD1. The receptor was isolated from a human donor with melanoma. Sequencing used CD8+ T cells sorted from blood (inferred from file names), obtained from a patient given nivolumab and ipilimumab in sequence. The CDR3 coding sequence is TGCGCCAGCAGCTTGGCCGGACAGGGAAGCTCCTACAATGAGCAGTTCTTC. Amino acid sequence: CASSLAGQGSSYNEQFF.